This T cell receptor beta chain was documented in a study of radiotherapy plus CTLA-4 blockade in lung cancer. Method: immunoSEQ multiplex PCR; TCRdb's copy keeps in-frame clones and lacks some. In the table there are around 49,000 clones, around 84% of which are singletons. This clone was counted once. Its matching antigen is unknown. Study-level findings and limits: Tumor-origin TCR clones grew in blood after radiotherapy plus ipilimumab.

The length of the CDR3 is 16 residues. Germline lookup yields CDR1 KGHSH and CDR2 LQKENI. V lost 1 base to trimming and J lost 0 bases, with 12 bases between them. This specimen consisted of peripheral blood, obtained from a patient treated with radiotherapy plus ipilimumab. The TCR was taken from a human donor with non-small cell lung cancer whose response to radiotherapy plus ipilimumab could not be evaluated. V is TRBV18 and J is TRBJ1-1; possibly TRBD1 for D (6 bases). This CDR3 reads CASSPRGTGMNTEAFF. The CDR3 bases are TGTGCCAGCTCACCACGCGGAACAGGGATGAACACTGAAGCTTTCTTT. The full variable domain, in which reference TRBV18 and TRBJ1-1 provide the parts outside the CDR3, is NAGVMQNPRHLVRRRGQEARLRCSPMKGHSHVYWYRQLPEEGLKFMVYLQKENIIDESGMPKERFSAEFPKEGPSILRIQQVVRGDSAAYFCASSPRGTGMNTEAFFGQGTRLTVV.